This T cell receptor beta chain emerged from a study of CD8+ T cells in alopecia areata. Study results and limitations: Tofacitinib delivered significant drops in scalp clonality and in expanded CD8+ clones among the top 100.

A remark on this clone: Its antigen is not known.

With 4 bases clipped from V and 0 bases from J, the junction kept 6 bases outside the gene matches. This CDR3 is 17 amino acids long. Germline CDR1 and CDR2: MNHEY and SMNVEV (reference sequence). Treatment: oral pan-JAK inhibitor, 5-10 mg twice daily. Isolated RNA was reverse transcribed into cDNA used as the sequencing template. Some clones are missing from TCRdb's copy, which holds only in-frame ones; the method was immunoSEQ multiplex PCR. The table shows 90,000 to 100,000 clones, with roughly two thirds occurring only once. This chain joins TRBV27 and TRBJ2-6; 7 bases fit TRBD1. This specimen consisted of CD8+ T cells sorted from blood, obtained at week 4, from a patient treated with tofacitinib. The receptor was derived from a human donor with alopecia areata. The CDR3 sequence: CASSSGQSYSGANVLTF. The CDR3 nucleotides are TGTGCCAGCAGTTCGGGACAGAGCTACTCTGGGGCCAACGTCCTGACTTTC.